The source of this T cell receptor (beta chain) is a study of Graves' ophthalmopathy and Graves' hyperthyroidism. About the study: Untreated patients at initial diagnosis provided peripheral blood.

The diagnosis was founded upon clinical symptoms, serum thyroxine, TRAb, thyroid ultrasound and orbital computed tomography. This clonotype was detected many times. The antigen remains undetermined. Researchers took RNA transcripts and amplified TCR beta CDR3 regions from them. The first round was an RT-PCR with HTBI primers, and the second round was a multiplex PCR. TCRdb independently ran MiXCR on the multiplex PCR reads; one entry per CDR3 protein. The data hold about 200,000 distinct CDR3 sequences, with about 32% observed a single time. Germline-derived CDR1 and CDR2 are SEHNR and FQNEAQ (reference sequence). V was cut by 3 bases and J by 5 bases, with 7 bases left in between. The CDR3 is 12 residues long. Study findings and constraints: Most thyroid clonotypes expanded beyond 0.001 frequency were also found in blood.

This chain joins TRBV7-9 and TRBJ2-5; D is unresolved. The clonotype originates from a man in his fifties or sixties with Graves' ophthalmopathy. Sequencing was performed on peripheral blood. Written as DNA, the CDR3 is TGTGCCAGCAGCTTTAGTCCGGAGACCCAGTACTTC. Translated: CASSFSPETQYF.